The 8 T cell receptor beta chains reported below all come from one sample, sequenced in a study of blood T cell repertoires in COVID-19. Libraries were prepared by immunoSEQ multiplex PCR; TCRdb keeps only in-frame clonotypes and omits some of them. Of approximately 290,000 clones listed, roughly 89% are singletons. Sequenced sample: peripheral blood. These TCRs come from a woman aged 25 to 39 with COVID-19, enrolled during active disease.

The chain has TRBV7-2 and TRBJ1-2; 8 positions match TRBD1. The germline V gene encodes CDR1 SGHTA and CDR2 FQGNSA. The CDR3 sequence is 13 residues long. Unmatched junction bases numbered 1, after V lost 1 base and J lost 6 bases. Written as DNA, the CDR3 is TGTGCCAGCAGCTTAGTACAGGGGGATGGCTACACCTTC. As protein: CASSLVQGDGYTF.

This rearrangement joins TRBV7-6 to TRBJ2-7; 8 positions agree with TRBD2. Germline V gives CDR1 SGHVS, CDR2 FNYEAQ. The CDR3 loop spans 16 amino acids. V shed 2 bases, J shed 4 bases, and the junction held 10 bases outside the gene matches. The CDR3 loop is CASSLLPGGLPYEQYF. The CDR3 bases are TGTGCCAGCAGCTTACTTCCGGGGGGGCTACCGTACGAGCAGTACTTC.

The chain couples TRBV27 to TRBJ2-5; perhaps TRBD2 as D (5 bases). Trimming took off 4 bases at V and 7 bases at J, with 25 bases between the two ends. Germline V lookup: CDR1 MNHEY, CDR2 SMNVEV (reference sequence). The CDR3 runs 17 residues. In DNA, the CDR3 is TGTGCCAGCAGTTCACCCCCAACTAGGGCGGACTTATGGACCCAGTACTTC. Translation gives CASSSPPTRADLWTQYF.

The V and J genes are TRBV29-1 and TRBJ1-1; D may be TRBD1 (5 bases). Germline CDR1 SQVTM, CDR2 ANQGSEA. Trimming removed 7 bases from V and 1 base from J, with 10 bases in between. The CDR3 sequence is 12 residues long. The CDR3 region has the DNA TGCAGCGCTCGGGACTGGAACACTGAAGCTTTCTTT. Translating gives CSARDWNTEAFF.

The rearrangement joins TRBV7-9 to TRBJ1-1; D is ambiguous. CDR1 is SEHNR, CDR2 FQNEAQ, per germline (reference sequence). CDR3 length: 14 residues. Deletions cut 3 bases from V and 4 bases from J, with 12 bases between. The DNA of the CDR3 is TGTGCCAGCAGCTTTTCCAGCAGACTCACTGAAGCTTTCTTT. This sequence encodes CASSFSSRLTEAFF.

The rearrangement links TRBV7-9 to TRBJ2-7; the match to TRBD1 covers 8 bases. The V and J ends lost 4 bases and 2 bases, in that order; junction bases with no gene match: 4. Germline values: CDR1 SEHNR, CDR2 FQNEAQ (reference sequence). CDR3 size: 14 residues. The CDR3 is CASSYGQGPYEQYF. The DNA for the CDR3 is TGTGCCAGCAGCTACGGACAGGGACCCTACGAGCAGTACTTC.

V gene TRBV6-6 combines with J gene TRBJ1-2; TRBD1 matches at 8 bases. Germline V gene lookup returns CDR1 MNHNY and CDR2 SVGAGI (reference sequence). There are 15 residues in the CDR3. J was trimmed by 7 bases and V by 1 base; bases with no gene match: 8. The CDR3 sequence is CASSYLGTGGSGYTF. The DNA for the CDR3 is TGTGCCAGCAGTTACTTAGGGACAGGTGGTAGTGGCTACACCTTC.

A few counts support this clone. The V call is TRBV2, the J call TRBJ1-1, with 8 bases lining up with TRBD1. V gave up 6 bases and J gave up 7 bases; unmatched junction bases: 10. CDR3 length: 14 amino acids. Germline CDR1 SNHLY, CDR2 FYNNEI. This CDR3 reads CASSKGTGENEAFF. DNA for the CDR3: TGTGCCAGCAGCAAAGGGACAGGCGAGAATGAAGCTTTCTTT.